This T cell receptor beta chain was sequenced for a study of response to subunit inactivated influenza vaccine. TCRdb re-analysed the RT-PCR reads in MiXCR, keeping a single row per CDR3 protein. The sample carries just under 550,000 distinct CDR3 sequences, roughly 25% recorded once. This CDR3 has 12 residues. Trimming stripped 5 bases from V and 8 bases from J, with 11 bases between. These same data were also listed under a study on T cells expressing NK-cell markers. As reported in that work: The authors generated TCR beta cDNA through 5'RACE template switching with UMIs. Beta-chain profiling covered CD3+CD56+NKG2C+, CD3+CD56+NKG2C- and CD3+CD56-NKG2C+ sorted subsets. With respect to HCMV, seven of the eight sequenced donors were seropositive, and one was seronegative. Restriction of sorting to alpha-beta TCR T cells was accomplished in several experiments using an anti-gamma-delta TCR antibody.

This material consisted of CD4+ T cells sorted from PBMCs, taken 12 days after vaccination. The V gene is TRBV12-3 or TRBV12-4, the J gene TRBJ2-3, with D perhaps TRBD2 (6 bases). This clonotype was obtained from a man aged 45-60 years who received an inactivated influenza vaccine. CDR3 protein: CASSAEGLTQYF. DNA for the CDR3: TGTGCCAGCAGTGCGGAGGGGCTTACGCAGTATTTT.